This T cell receptor beta chain was sequenced for a study of T cells in Graves' hyperthyroidism and ophthalmopathy. Amplification targeted TCR beta CDR3 regions from RNA transcripts. The HTBI primer set drove a first-round RT-PCR of the TCR CDR3. TCRdb used MiXCR to reprocess the multiplex PCR reads, holding one entry per CDR3 protein. The sample lists approximately 610,000 distinct CDR3 sequences, around 15% occurring once. This clonotype was counted many times. Inclusion characteristics of ophthalmopathy patients comprised a Clinical Activity Score of at least 3, a NOSPECS grade of at least 4, and duration under 3 months. Sequencing was performed on blood. The sequence was obtained from a woman aged 40 to 50 with Graves' ophthalmopathy.

CDR3 nucleotides: TGTGCCAGCAGTTATCAGGGGCCGCTTACCGGCTACACCTTC. Protein: CASSYQGPLTGYTF. The chain combines TRBV6-5 with TRBJ1-2, with D possibly matching TRBD1 (6 bases). V was trimmed by 3 bases and J by 8 bases, leaving 16 bases between them. The CDR3 runs 14 residues. The germline V gene has CDR1 MNHEY and CDR2 SVGAGI.